This TCR beta chain came from a study of shared clonotypes between healthy human individuals. Method: immunoSEQ multiplex PCR; TCRdb's copy keeps in-frame clones and lacks some. The profile covers under 2,500,000 clones, with approximately 96% appearing a single time and approximately 0.13% taken by the ten largest. The clonotype was recovered from a man between 18 and 35 years old in good health. Source material: naive CD4+ T cells sorted from blood. Subset denoted: CD45RA+ positively selected.

Here the CDR3 reads CASSYQGARTEAFF. CDR3 DNA sequence: TGTGCCAGCAGTTACCAGGGGGCGAGGACTGAAGCTTTCTTT. The chain joins TRBV6-5 to TRBJ1-1; 8 positions agree with TRBD1. From germline, CDR1 is MNHEY and CDR2 SVGAGI. J was trimmed by 5 bases and V by 2 bases; bases with no gene match: 4. The CDR3 totals 14 residues.